The clone carrying this TCR beta chain showed up many times. Its antigen remains unidentified. This entry belongs to a study of shared clonotypes between healthy human individuals. Study details: Donors were a couple of women and a few men aged 18 to 49.

CDR1 and CDR2 from the germline V gene are GTSNPN and SVGIG (reference sequence). CDR3 length: 12 amino acids. V was trimmed by 0 bases and J by 11 bases, leaving 8 bases between them. Investigators spread the genomic DNA of each subset evenly over several immunoSEQ plates. Around 30,000 T cell genomes (approximately 0.3 ug DNA) went into each PBMC replicate. Assay: immunoSEQ multiplex PCR; the TCRdb copy retains only in-frame clones and omits some. The data show 90,000 to 100,000 clones, less than 60% seen once. Study results and limitations: The represented genetic and exposure-history diversity was limited by the small number of donors.

The V gene is TRBV30, the J gene TRBJ1-6; no clear D gene. The clonotype comes from a woman in her 40s in good health. Some clones in this sample may be carry-over from other donors' samples. Sequenced input: PBMCs. The CDR3 sequence is CAWSVEGTPLHF. The CDR3 region has the DNA TGTGCCTGGAGTGTTGAGGGAACACCCCTCCACTTT.